The clone carrying this T cell receptor (beta chain) has just a few counts. Its specificity is not known. This sample is drawn from a study of T-cell reconstitution after alpha-beta-depleted transplantation in children. Overall study findings and caveats: There were reportedly several hundred expanded graft clones from which alpha-beta T cells came about two months after transplant. At one year after transplant, newly produced T cells mostly accounted for T-cell counts and diversity. Some patients' high day-60 TCRbeta diversity was attributed to recipient cells surviving conditioning.

Unique molecular identifiers were incorporated when the TCRbeta library was constructed. TCRdb recomputed calls from the PCR reads with MiXCR, one row per CDR3 protein. Counted here are approximately 300,000 distinct CDR3 sequences, around 10% occurring once; the ten biggest clones make up about a quarter. V shed 3 bases and J shed 0 bases, with 10 bases lying between them. This CDR3 has 14 residues. Germline V lookup: CDR1 DFQATT, CDR2 SNEGSKA (reference sequence). The sequences come from peripheral blood, collected 180 days after TCRalphabeta/CD19-depleted stem cell transplant. V and J are TRBV20-1 and TRBJ2-3; D is uncertain. This receptor was obtained from a male patient between 2 and 10 years old who had a stem cell transplant for chronic granulomatous disease, so the T cells may come from the graft donor. CDR3 sequence (DNA): TGCAGTGCTAGGTTAGCTACCAGCACAGATACGCAGTATTTT. Its translation is CSARLATSTDTQYF.